This TCR beta chain was sequenced for a study of OX40 agonist ivuxolimab in advanced cancers. Study conclusions and caveats: Averaged across samples, CD8+ T cells carried more expanded clones than CD4+ did.

Profiling relied on immunoSEQ multiplex PCR, and the TCRdb table lists in-frame clones only, not all of them. The sample lists 50,000 to 65,000 clones; more than 80% were seen once. Concerning this clone itself: Its target is not known.

V was trimmed by 7 bases and J by 3 bases, leaving 12 bases between them. This CDR3 has 14 residues. In germline, CDR1 is SEHNR, CDR2 FQNEAQ (reference sequence). This TCR was sampled from an adult with an advanced solid tumor such as melanoma, head and neck, liver or kidney cancer. The chain has TRBV7-9 and TRBJ1-4, with D maybe TRBD1 (5 bases). Sequenced here: CD4+ or CD8+ T cells sorted from blood, sampled in a trial of the OX40 agonist ivuxolimab. CDR3: CASNLQGPNEKLFF. DNA for the CDR3: TGTGCCAGCAACCTTCAGGGACCTAATGAAAAACTGTTTTTT.